This T cell receptor beta chain was identified in a study of blood T cell repertoires in COVID-19. Only in-frame clones appear in the TCRdb table, and some are missing; sequencing was by immunoSEQ multiplex PCR. The profile shows fewer than 250,000 clones, roughly four fifths of them singletons. CDR1 SSHAT and CDR2 FNYEAQ come from the germline V gene (reference sequence). CDR3 length: 16 residues. Concerning this clone: Germline is not matched at one junction end, which may reflect a read error.

The source material was peripheral blood. The TCR originated in a woman between 35 and 50 years old with active or convalescent COVID-19. This chain uses TRBV7-7 with TRBJ2-5; 11 positions agree with TRBD1. In nucleotides, the CDR3 is TGTGCTAGCAGCCTTCGACCGGGACAGGGGGAAGAGACCCAGTACTTC. As protein: CASSLRPGQGEETQYF.